The present T cell receptor beta chain was sequenced within a study of blood T cell repertoires in COVID-19. There are 15 residues in the CDR3. CDR1 is SGHTA and CDR2 is FQGNSA in the germline V gene. V shed 1 base, J shed 1 base, and the junction held 2 bases outside the gene matches. Study processing details: Amplification with reference gene primers provided the estimates of nucleated cell counts. Sequenced by immunoSEQ multiplex PCR; TCRdb stores in-frame clones only, minus some. Clonal size and the V and J genes are those of that table, whereas D and trimming came from the DNA. Among about 240,000 clones listed, around nine tenths were seen once.

Sequencing was done on a sample of peripheral blood. The sequence was collected from a woman in her 70s with active or convalescent COVID-19. This chain connects TRBV7-2 to TRBJ1-1; 8 bases line up with TRBD1. The CDR3 loop is CASSLGGTGNTEAFF. The CDR3 DNA reads TGTGCCAGCAGCTTAGGAGGGACAGGGAACACTGAAGCTTTCTTT.